The 11 T cell receptor beta chains in this list originate from one sample, sequenced in a study of blood T cell repertoires in COVID-19. The table came from immunoSEQ multiplex PCR; TCRdb's copy has only in-frame clones and leaves some out. The sample shows 400,000 or so clones, about nine tenths of them seen only once. Sequencing was performed on peripheral blood. The receptors originated from a woman aged 40-49 years with COVID-19, enrolled during active disease.

With regard to this clone: A junction boundary mismatches the germline segment, possibly from a read error. The V call is TRBV4-2, the J call TRBJ1-2, with 7 positions matching TRBD1. CDR3 length: 15 amino acids. CDR1 is LGHNA and CDR2 is YNFKEQ in the germline V gene. This CDR3 reads CASSQPDRDRRGYTF. In DNA, the CDR3 is TGTGCTAGCAGCCAACCTGACAGGGACAGACGTGGCTACACCTTC.

The chain carries TRBV28 and TRBJ2-5, with 10 bases that match TRBD2. J was trimmed by 1 base and V by 6 bases; bases with no gene match: 5. The V gene's germline CDR1 is MDHEN and CDR2 SYDVKM. CDR3 length: 15 amino acids. The CDR3 here is CASSVSGGRQETQYF. In DNA, the CDR3 is TGTGCCAGCAGCGTTAGCGGGGGGCGCCAAGAGACCCAGTACTTC.

V usage is TRBV5-4 and J usage is TRBJ2-5; 14 bases line up with TRBD2. Germline V CDR1 and CDR2: SGHNT, YYREEE (reference sequence). Trimming removed 3 bases from V and 1 base from J; junction bases left unmatched: 11. CDR3 length equals 19 residues. The DNA for the CDR3 is TGTGCCAGCAGCTCCGGACTAGCGGGAGGTAGTTTCTCCCAAGAGACCCAGTACTTC. It specifies CASSSGLAGGSFSQETQYF.

The chain is built from TRBV12-5 and TRBJ1-6; D is ambiguous. CDR3 length: 14 amino acids. The ends were cut back, 4 bases at V and 7 bases at J, with 11 bases in the middle. Germline lookup yields CDR1 LGHNT and CDR2 FRNRAP. The chain's CDR3 is CASGSGPLNSPLHF. Written as DNA, the CDR3 is TGTGCTAGTGGTTCTGGGCCCCTAAATTCACCCCTCCACTTT.

The V gene is TRBV6-5, the J gene TRBJ1-5; D possibly corresponds to TRBD1 (5 bases). The CDR3 has 13 amino acids. Germline V CDR1 and CDR2: MNHEY, SVGAGI. V was clipped by 7 bases and J by 4 bases, with 11 bases between them. The CDR3 DNA is TGTGCCAGCACCGGTGGGGGGAATCAGCCCCAGCATTTT. Amino acids: CASTGGGNQPQHF.

V gene TRBV29-1 combines with J gene TRBJ2-7; tentative D call: TRBD1 (5 bases). The CDR3 covers 12 residues. From germline, CDR1 is SQVTM and CDR2 ANQGSEA. V dropped 6 bases and J dropped 0 bases, with 9 bases sitting between them. CDR3 protein: CSVTENSYEQYF. The CDR3 DNA sequence: TGCAGCGTGACAGAAAACTCCTACGAGCAGTACTTC.

J is TRBJ1-5 and V is TRBV5-4; 7 bases map to TRBD1. Germline lookup yields CDR1 SGHNT and CDR2 YYREEE (reference sequence). With 4 bases clipped from V and 3 bases from J, the junction kept 10 bases outside the gene matches. CDR3 size: 16 residues. CDR3 coding DNA: TGTGCCAGCAGCATGCGAGGGGGCGCCCCCAATCAGCCCCAGCATTTT. Its protein is CASSMRGGAPNQPQHF.

V usage is TRBV5-1 and J usage is TRBJ1-6, with D perhaps matching TRBD1 (5 bases). Trimming took off 0 bases at V and 7 bases at J, with 14 bases between the two ends. CDR3 length: 16 amino acids. The germline V gene encodes CDR1 SGHRS and CDR2 YFSETQ. This CDR3 is CASSLDRQGLNSPLHF. The DNA for the CDR3 is TGCGCCAGCAGCTTGGATCGGCAGGGATTGAATTCACCCCTCCACTTT.

The CDR3 coding sequence is TGTGCCAGCAGTTTGCGGGGCAACAATCAGCCCCAGCATTTT. Its translation: CASSLRGNNQPQHF. The chain carries TRBV28 and TRBJ1-5; weak D call: TRBD1 (5 bases). Germline lookup yields CDR1 MDHEN and CDR2 SYDVKM. V shed 3 bases and J shed 3 bases, with 9 bases lying between them. The CDR3 contains 14 residues.

The chain couples TRBV6-1 to TRBJ1-1, with D possibly being TRBD1 (6 bases). From germline, CDR1 is MNHNS and CDR2 SASEGT. V was shortened by 2 bases and J by 0 bases, with 10 bases between the two germline ends. The CDR3 spans 15 residues. The CDR3 bases are TGTGCCAGCAGTGAACGGACAGCTATGAACACTGAAGCTTTCTTT. Encoded protein: CASSERTAMNTEAFF.

The chain is built from TRBV9 and TRBJ2-3; possible D gene TRBD2, 5 bases. Trimming pared 1 base from V and 1 base from J, leaving 10 bases between. Germline V gene data show CDR1 as SGDLS and CDR2 as YYNGEE. This CDR3 comprises 15 residues. The CDR3 DNA reads as TGTGCCAGCAGCGTAACGGGAACGGGCACAGATACGCAGTATTTT. This encodes CASSVTGTGTDTQYF. Full variable domain (remainder filled in from reference TRBV9 and TRBJ2-3): DSGVTQTPKHLITATGQRVTLRCSPRSGDLSVYWYQQSLDQGLQFLIQYYNGEERAKGNILERFSAQQFPDLHSELNLSSLELGDSALYFCASSVTGTGTDTQYFGPGTRLTVL.